The 11 T cell receptor beta chains below were found in one sample sequenced in a study of shared clonotypes between healthy human individuals. Using immunoSEQ multiplex PCR, the repertoire was profiled, and TCRdb retains in-frame clones only, with some absent. The repertoire holds 400,000 to 600,000 clones, with about 76% as singletons. The sequenced sample was PBMCs. The receptors come from a woman aged 40 to 55 in good health. Some clones in this sample may be carry-over from other donors' samples.

The chain recombines TRBV11-1 with TRBJ2-1; D ambiguous. Trimming stripped 1 base from V and 0 bases from J, with 7 bases between. Germline CDR1 is SGHAT and CDR2 is FQDESV (reference sequence). The CDR3 runs 15 residues. The CDR3 nucleotides read TGTGCCAGCAGCTTAGAAGCTTACTCCTACAATGAGCAGTTCTTC. Translation gives CASSLEAYSYNEQFF.

The CDR3 bases are TGTGCCACCCTCTTACGAGGGGAAGCTTTCTTT. Translation gives CATLLRGEAFF. This chain connects TRBV28 to TRBJ1-1; D is undetermined. This CDR3 comprises 11 residues. CDR1 is MDHEN, CDR2 SYDVKM, per germline. V gave up 10 bases and J gave up 8 bases, with 14 bases separating them.

The genes are TRBV28 and TRBJ1-2; 9 bases match TRBD1. The CDR3 consists of 14 residues. Germline lookup yields CDR1 MDHEN and CDR2 SYDVKM. The junction had 12 bases not matched to a gene; V was cut back by 7 bases and J by 9 bases. CDR3 nucleotides: TGTGCCAGCAAGAGGGACAGGGCGGTGGTGAGCTACACCTTC. This translates into CASKRDRAVVSYTF.

This chain connects TRBV5-5 to TRBJ2-7; 7 bases align to TRBD1. Germline assignment: CDR1 SGHKS and CDR2 YYEKEE (reference sequence). V shed 5 bases and J 3 bases; nucleotides not matched to a gene: 11. The CDR3 totals 15 residues. The CDR3 DNA follows: TGTGCCAGCAGTTTGACAGGGAGCCCTAACTACGAGCAGTACTTC. Residues: CASSLTGSPNYEQYF. Full variable domain (remainder filled in from reference TRBV5-5 and TRBJ2-7): DAGVTQSPTHLIKTRGQQVTLRCSPISGHKSVSWYQQVLGQGPQFIFQYYEKEERGRGNFPDRFSARQFPNYSSELNVNALLLGDSALYLCASSLTGSPNYEQYFGPGTRLTVT.

This rearrangement joins TRBV6-1 to TRBJ1-2; D unresolved. CDR3 length equals 14 residues. Trimming left V 2 bases short and J 5 bases short, with 12 bases between. Germline V gene data show CDR1 as MNHNS and CDR2 as SASEGT. DNA of the CDR3: TGTGCCAGCAGTGAACGGCTTGGAAGATATGGCTACACCTTC. The encoded protein is CASSERLGRYGYTF.

This chain connects TRBV7-9 to TRBJ2-2, with no clear D. The CDR3 is 15 amino acids. CDR1 and CDR2 (germline): SEHNR, FQNEAQ (reference sequence). V gave up 5 bases and J gave up 1 base, with 11 bases separating them. The CDR3 DNA sequence: TGTGCCAGCAGCCCGACCCTCGAGAACACCGGGGAGCTGTTTTTT. This encodes CASSPTLENTGELFF.

This chain links TRBV29-1 with TRBJ2-2; D ambiguous. The CDR3 is 15 amino acids. V lost 6 bases and J lost 7, with 21 bases in between. Germline V lookup: CDR1 SQVTM, CDR2 ANQGSEA. CDR3 protein: CSVQNRHEWGGELFF. The CDR3 DNA reads TGCAGCGTCCAAAACAGACACGAATGGGGCGGGGAGCTGTTTTTT.

The rearrangement uses TRBV28 and TRBJ2-7; TRBD2 might be the D (5 bases). The CDR3 sequence is 14 residues long. V lost 2 bases, J lost 0 bases, and 8 bases lay in between. CDR1 is MDHEN and CDR2 is SYDVKM in the germline V gene. CDR3 bases: TGTGCCAGCAGTTTAACTAGTACCTCCTACGAGCAGTACTTC. It encodes CASSLTSTSYEQYF.

The rearrangement joins TRBV6-5 to TRBJ2-5; D may be TRBD1 or TRBD2 (5 bases each). Per germline, CDR1 MNHEY and CDR2 SVGAGI. V dropped 6 bases and J dropped 2 bases, with 16 bases sitting between them. The CDR3 length is 15 residues. Here the CDR3 reads CASSYGTTPQETQYF. The CDR3, as DNA: TGTGCCAGCAGCTACGGGACGACTCCGCAAGAGACCCAGTACTTC.

A remark on this clone: At one end, the junction sequence differs from germline, possibly due to a read error. This chain links TRBV4-3 with TRBJ1-2; TRBD1 matches 7 bases. The CDR3 loop spans 13 amino acids. Germline V lookup: CDR1 LGHNA, CDR2 YSLEER. In DNA, the CDR3 is TGCGCCAGCAGCCAATTAGGGGGCTCTTCTCCCTTCTTC. This encodes CASSQLGGSSPFF.

This clone was observed once. The chain employs TRBV18 and TRBJ2-3; maybe TRBD1 (6 bases). This CDR3 is built from 16 residues. Trimming removed 1 base at V and 1 base at J, with 12 bases between. Germline V lookup: CDR1 KGHSH, CDR2 LQKENI. The chain's CDR3 is CASSPQAGQRTDTQYF. Here the CDR3 DNA reads TGTGCCAGCTCACCACAGGCTGGACAGCGCACAGATACGCAGTATTTT.